These T cell receptor beta chains were read from a single sample in a study of identical twins. A single record per CDR3 protein comes from TCRdb applying MiXCR to the 5' RACE reads. The sample includes 200,000 to 250,000 distinct CDR3 sequences, roughly 13% seen only once; the top ten take about 4%. The data were also submitted as part of a second study, on yellow fever vaccine responses in identical twins.

The sequencing sample was made of memory (CD45RO+) T cells sorted from blood. All receptors come from a young woman in good health. Each CDR3 is given with its conserved first and last residue. Fields, in order: clone size, V gene, D gene, J gene, CDR3 length, CDR3 protein, CDR3 DNA. A D gene is named only where the DNA matches it firmly. Some rows have no size entry. The others give once, few or many, or a class for an expanded clone.

NA	TRBV11-2	TRBD2	TRBJ2-7	20	CASSTGRPVKVGDYPYEQYF	TGTGCCAGCAGCACCGGGAGGCCTGTTAAAGTGGGGGATTATCCCTACGAGCAGTACTTC
NA	TRBV20-1	TRBD2	TRBJ2-5	15	CSARVAGGPDGFQYF	TGCAGTGCTAGGGTGGCGGGGGGGCCGGATGGGTTTCAGTACTTC
NA	TRBV4-1	TRBD2	TRBJ2-3	16	CASSQDSGGHTDTQYF	TGCGCCAGCAGCCAAGATAGCGGGGGCCATACAGATACGCAGTATTTT
few	TRBV15	NA	TRBJ2-2	16	CATSRNLGAVTGELFF	TGTGCCACCAGCAGAAACCTCGGGGCCGTCACCGGGGAGCTGTTTTTT
few	TRBV6-5	TRBD2	TRBJ2-4	15	CASSYGLAGGNIQYF	TGTGCCAGCAGTTACGGACTAGCGGGAGGGAACATTCAGTACTTC
NA	TRBV20-1	NA	TRBJ2-7	14	CSARDTGREYEQYF	TGCAGTGCTAGAGATACGGGACGGGAGTACGAGCAGTACTTC
NA	TRBV2	TRBD2	TRBJ2-2	15	CASSGEREGIGELFF	TGTGCCAGCAGTGGAGAGCGGGAGGGGATCGGGGAGCTGTTTTTT
NA	TRBV29-1	NA	TRBJ2-1	12	CSVQRGPNEQFF	TGCAGCGTTCAACGGGGGCCTAATGAGCAGTTCTTC
many	TRBV12-3/TRBV12-4	NA	TRBJ2-2	15	CASTHPREKTGELFF	TGTGCCAGCACTCACCCGAGGGAGAAGACCGGGGAGCTGTTTTTT
NA	TRBV6-1	NA	TRBJ2-7	13	CASTSPRIYEQYF	TGTGCCAGCACCTCACCTAGGATTTACGAGCAGTACTTC
NA	TRBV15	TRBD2	TRBJ2-1	14	CATSGLGDNNEQFF	TGTGCCACCAGCGGACTAGGAGATAACAATGAGCAGTTCTTC
NA	TRBV7-8	TRBD2	TRBJ2-6	17	CASSLGASGGAANVLTF	TGTGCCAGCAGCTTAGGGGCTAGCGGGGGAGCAGCCAACGTCCTGACTTTC
many	TRBV10-3	NA	TRBJ2-3	14	CAIRDGGGADTQYF	TGTGCCATCAGGGACGGAGGGGGCGCAGATACGCAGTATTTT
few	TRBV12-3/TRBV12-4	TRBD1	TRBJ1-2	14	CASSVAGGRYGYTF	TGTGCCAGCAGTGTCGCAGGGGGACGATATGGCTACACCTTC
few	TRBV5-1	TRBD1	TRBJ2-7	15	CASSGDRTSSYEQYF	TGCGCCAGCAGCGGGGACAGGACCAGCTCCTACGAGCAGTACTTC
NA	TRBV7-2	NA	TRBJ2-1	12	CASSWGQAAQFF	TGTGCCAGCAGCTGGGGCCAAGCGGCGCAGTTCTTC
few	TRBV6-1	TRBD1	TRBJ2-7	13	CASRGQGAYEQYF	TGTGCCAGCAGGGGACAGGGGGCCTACGAGCAGTACTTC
few	TRBV6-1	TRBD1	TRBJ2-6	15	CASADRGSGANVLTF	TGTGCCAGCGCAGACAGGGGTTCTGGGGCCAACGTCCTGACTTTC
few	TRBV25-1	NA	TRBJ1-1	13	CASSDTNGVEAFF	TGTGCCAGCAGTGACACAAACGGGGTTGAAGCTTTCTTT
few	TRBV24-1	TRBD2	TRBJ2-1	16	CATSARLAGTNNEQFF	TGTGCCACCAGCGCGAGACTAGCGGGGACCAACAATGAGCAGTTCTTC
many	TRBV20-1	NA	TRBJ2-4	16	CSARNLGTLAKNIQYF	TGCAGTGCTAGGAATTTGGGGACATTAGCCAAAAACATTCAGTACTTC
many	TRBV15	NA	TRBJ2-1	15	CATSRDLGDYNEQFF	TGTGCCACCAGCAGAGATTTGGGGGACTACAATGAGCAGTTCTTC
NA	TRBV5-6	TRBD1	TRBJ2-5	17	CASSRTGGRVFQETQYF	TGTGCCAGCAGTAGAACAGGGGGCCGAGTTTTTCAAGAGACCCAGTACTTC
few	TRBV3-1	NA	TRBJ2-7	14	CASSPRGLSYEQYF	TGTGCCAGCAGCCCGCGGGGACTCTCTTACGAGCAGTACTTC
few	TRBV6-2/TRBV6-3	NA	TRBJ1-2	12	CASSPNFYGYTF	TGTGCCAGCAGTCCCAATTTCTATGGCTACACCTTC
few	TRBV5-8	NA	TRBJ1-1	14	CASSLEPKGTEAFF	TGTGCCAGCAGCTTGGAGCCAAAGGGGACTGAAGCTTTCTTT
NA	TRBV11-2	NA	TRBJ1-2	13	CASSLAGEVGYTF	TGTGCCAGCAGCTTAGCTGGGGAAGTAGGCTACACCTTC
many	TRBV6-4	TRBD2	TRBJ2-3	15	CASSAIAGGTDTQYF	TGTGCCAGCAGTGCCATAGCGGGTGGCACAGATACGCAGTATTTT